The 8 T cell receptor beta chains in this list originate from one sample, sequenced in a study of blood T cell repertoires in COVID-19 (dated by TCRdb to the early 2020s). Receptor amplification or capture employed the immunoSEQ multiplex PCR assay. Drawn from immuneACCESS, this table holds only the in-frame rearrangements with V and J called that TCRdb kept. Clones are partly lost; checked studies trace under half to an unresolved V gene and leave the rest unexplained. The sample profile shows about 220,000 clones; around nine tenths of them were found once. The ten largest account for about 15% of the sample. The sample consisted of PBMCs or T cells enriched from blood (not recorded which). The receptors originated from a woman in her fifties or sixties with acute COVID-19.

CDR3 nucleotide sequence: TGTGCCAGTAGCCTGGGACAGGGCAAGAGCTCCTACGAGCAGTACTTC. The encoded protein is CASSLGQGKSSYEQYF. J is TRBJ2-7 and V is TRBV19, with 9 bases lining up with TRBD1. CDR1 and CDR2 from the germline V gene are LNHDA and SQIVND (reference sequence). The V gene end was trimmed by 6 bases and the J gene end by 0 bases; junction bases not matched to a gene: 9. The CDR3 loop spans 16 amino acids.

The CDR3 spells CASSPRPRETQYF. The DNA for the CDR3 is TGTGCCAGCAGTCCGAGGCCACGAGAGACCCAGTACTTC. The rearrangement joins TRBV28 to TRBJ2-5; D is ambiguous. The CDR3 is 13 residues long. Trimming cost V 5 bases and J 4 bases, with 11 bases left between them. Looked up from germline, CDR1 is MDHEN and CDR2 is SYDVKM.

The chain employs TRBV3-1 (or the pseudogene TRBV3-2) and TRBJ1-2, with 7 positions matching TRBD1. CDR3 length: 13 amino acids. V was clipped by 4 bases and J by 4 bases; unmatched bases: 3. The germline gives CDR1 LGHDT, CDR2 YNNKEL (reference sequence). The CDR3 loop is CASSRTGIYGYTF. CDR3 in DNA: TGTGCCAGCAGCCGGACAGGTATCTATGGCTACACCTTC.

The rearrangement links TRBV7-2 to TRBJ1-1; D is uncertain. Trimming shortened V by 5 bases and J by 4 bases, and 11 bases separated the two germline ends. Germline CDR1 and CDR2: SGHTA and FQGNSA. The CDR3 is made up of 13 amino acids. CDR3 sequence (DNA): TGTGCCAGCAGCCCATTTGCCGGCACTGAAGCTTTCTTT. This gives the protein CASSPFAGTEAFF.

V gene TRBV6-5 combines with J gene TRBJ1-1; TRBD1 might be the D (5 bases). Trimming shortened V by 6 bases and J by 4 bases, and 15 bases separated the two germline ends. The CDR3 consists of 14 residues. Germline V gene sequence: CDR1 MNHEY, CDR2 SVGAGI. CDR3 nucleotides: TGTGCCAGCAGATCAGGGAGGGCAAGCACTGAAGCTTTCTTT. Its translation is CASRSGRASTEAFF.

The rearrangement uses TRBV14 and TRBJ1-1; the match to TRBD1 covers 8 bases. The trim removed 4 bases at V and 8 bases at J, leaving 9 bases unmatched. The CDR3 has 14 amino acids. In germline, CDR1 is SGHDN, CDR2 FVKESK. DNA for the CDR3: TGTGCCAGCAGCCGTCTTGACAGGGGCGGGGAAGCTTTCTTT. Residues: CASSRLDRGGEAFF.

The CDR3 DNA reads TGTGCCAGCTCTCCCGGACTAGCGGGAGTGGTCGGGGAGCTGTTTTTT. This sequence encodes CASSPGLAGVVGELFF. The chain uses TRBV18 and TRBJ2-2; 13 bases map to TRBD2. Germline V gene sequence: CDR1 KGHSH, CDR2 LQKENI. The CDR3 has 16 amino acids. The ends lost 6 bases at V and 7 bases at J; junction bases unmatched: 8.

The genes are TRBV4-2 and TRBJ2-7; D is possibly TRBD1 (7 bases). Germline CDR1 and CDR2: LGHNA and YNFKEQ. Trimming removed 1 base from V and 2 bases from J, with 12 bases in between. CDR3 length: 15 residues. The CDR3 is CASSQGQGLTYEQYF. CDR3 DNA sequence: TGTGCCAGCAGCCAAGGACAGGGACTGACCTACGAGCAGTACTTC.